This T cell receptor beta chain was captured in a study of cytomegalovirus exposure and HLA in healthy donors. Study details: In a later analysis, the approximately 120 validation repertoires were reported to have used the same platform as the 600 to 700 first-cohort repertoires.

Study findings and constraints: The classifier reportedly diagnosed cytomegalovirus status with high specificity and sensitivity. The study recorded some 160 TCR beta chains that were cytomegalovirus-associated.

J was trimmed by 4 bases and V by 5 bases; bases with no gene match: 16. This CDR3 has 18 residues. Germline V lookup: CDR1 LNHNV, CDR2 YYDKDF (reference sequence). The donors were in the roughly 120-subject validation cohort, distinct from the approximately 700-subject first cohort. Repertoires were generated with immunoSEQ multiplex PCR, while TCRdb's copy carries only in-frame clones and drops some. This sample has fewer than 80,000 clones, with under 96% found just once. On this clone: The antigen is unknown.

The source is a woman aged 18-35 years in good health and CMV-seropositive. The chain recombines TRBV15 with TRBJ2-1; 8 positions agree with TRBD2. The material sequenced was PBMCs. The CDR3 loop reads CATSPQGGGSGTYNEQFF. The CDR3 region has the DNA TGTGCCACCAGCCCTCAAGGGGGGGGTAGCGGGACATACAATGAGCAGTTCTTC.